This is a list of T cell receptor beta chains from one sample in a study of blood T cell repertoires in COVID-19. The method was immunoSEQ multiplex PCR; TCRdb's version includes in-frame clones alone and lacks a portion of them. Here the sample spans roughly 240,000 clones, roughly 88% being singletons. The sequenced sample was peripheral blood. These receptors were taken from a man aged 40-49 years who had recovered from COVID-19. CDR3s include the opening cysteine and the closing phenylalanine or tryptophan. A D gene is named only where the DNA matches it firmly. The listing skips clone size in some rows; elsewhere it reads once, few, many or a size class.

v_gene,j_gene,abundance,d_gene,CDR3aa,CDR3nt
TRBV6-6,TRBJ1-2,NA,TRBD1,CASRRQGASYGYTF,TGTGCCAGCAGGAGACAGGGGGCAAGCTATGGCTACACCTTC
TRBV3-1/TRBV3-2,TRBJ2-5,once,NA,CASSQDPLSGREETQYF,TGTGCCAGCAGCCAAGATCCCCTGTCTGGCAGGGAAGAGACCCAGTACTTC
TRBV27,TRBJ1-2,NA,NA,CASRVGDRNYGYTF,TGTGCCAGCAGGGTAGGAGACAGGAACTATGGCTACACCTTC
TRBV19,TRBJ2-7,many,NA,CASSIGGGGPTYEQYF,TGTGCCAGTAGTATAGGGGGCGGAGGGCCAACCTACGAGCAGTACTTC
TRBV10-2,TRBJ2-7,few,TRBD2,CASSEGEGREGAYEQYF,TGCGCCAGCAGTGAGGGCGAGGGGAGGGAAGGGGCGTACGAGCAGTACTTC
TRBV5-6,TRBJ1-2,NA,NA,CASSLGAGRDYGYTF,TGTGCCAGCAGCTTGGGGGCAGGGCGAGACTATGGCTACACCTTC
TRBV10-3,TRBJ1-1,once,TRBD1,CAISPTGGPMNTEAFF,TGTGCCATCAGCCCGACAGGGGGCCCTATGAACACTGAAGCTTTCTTT
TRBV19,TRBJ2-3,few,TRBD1,CASSRDRAADTQYF,TGTGCCAGTAGTAGGGACAGGGCAGCAGATACGCAGTATTTT
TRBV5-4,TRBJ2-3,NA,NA,CASSLVDRAGQYF,TGTGCCAGCAGCTTGGTCGACCGGGCGGGGCAGTATTTT
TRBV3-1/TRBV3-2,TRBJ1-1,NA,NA,CASSHPGRTEAFF,TGTGCCAGCAGCCACCCCGGGAGGACTGAAGCTTTCTTT
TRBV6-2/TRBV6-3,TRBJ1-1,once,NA,CASSYPSVEAFF,TGTGCCAGCAGTTACCCCTCGGTGGAGGCTTTCTTT
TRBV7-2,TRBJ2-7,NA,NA,CASSLAYTSSYEQYF,TGTGCCAGCAGCTTAGCCTACACTAGCTCCTACGAGCAGTACTTC